These 24 T cell receptor beta chains were sequenced from one sample in a study of blood T cell repertoires in COVID-19. Sequencing was performed with immunoSEQ multiplex PCR; in TCRdb, only in-frame clones are kept and a portion is missing. The profile covers 44,000 or so clones, with 86% appearing a single time and roughly 10% taken by the ten largest. Input material: peripheral blood. All receptors derive from a human donor in a cohort sampled during active COVID-19.

In DNA form, the CDR3 reads TGTGCCAGCAGTTCAACAGGGTCATTCAATGAGCAGTTCTTC. The encoded protein is CASSSTGSFNEQFF. The chain combines TRBV6-5 with TRBJ2-1, with D perhaps matching TRBD1 (6 bases). The CDR3 has 14 residues. Germline CDR1 MNHEY, CDR2 SVGAGI. With 4 bases removed from V and 6 bases from J, the gap between germline ends came to 13 bases.

The chain recombines TRBV4-1 with TRBJ2-1; 7 positions agree with TRBD1. This CDR3 contains 15 residues. In germline, CDR1 is MGHRA, CDR2 YSYEKL. After removal of 4 bases from V and 3 bases from J, the junction contained 6 bases not matched to a gene. Written as DNA, the CDR3 is TGCGCCAGCAGCCTTGAAGGGGGCCACTACAATGAGCAGTTCTTC. Its translation: CASSLEGGHYNEQFF.

The chain employs TRBV7-9 and TRBJ2-3; 8 positions match TRBD2. CDR3 length: 14 amino acids. CDR1 is SEHNR, CDR2 FQNEAQ, per germline (reference sequence). Trimming removed 1 base from V and 4 bases from J; junction bases left unmatched: 1. The CDR3 here is CASSLGGGPDTQYF. Written as DNA, the CDR3 is TGTGCCAGCAGCTTAGGCGGGGGGCCAGATACGCAGTATTTT.

Only one count was recorded for this clone. The chain uses TRBV9 and TRBJ2-2; D call uncertain. The CDR3 has 15 residues. The V end lost 0 bases, the J end lost 4 bases, and 10 bases lay between the germline ends. Looked up from germline, CDR1 is SGDLS and CDR2 is YYNGEE. CDR3 nucleotide sequence: TGTGCCAGCAGCGTAGATCCAGGATCCACCGGGGAGCTGTTTTTT. As protein: CASSVDPGSTGELFF.

This clone occurred once. The genes are TRBV6-5 and TRBJ1-6, with no clear D. Germline CDR1 reads MNHEY; CDR2 reads SVGAGI. CDR3 size: 15 residues. V was pared by 4 bases and J by 10 bases, with 17 bases between. The CDR3: CASSWRTSGESPLHF. The CDR3, as DNA: TGTGCCAGCAGTTGGCGGACGAGCGGGGAATCACCCCTCCACTTT.

This clone came up once. This chain uses TRBV5-4 with TRBJ1-2, with TRBD1 identical over 11 bases. In germline, CDR1 is SGHNT, CDR2 YYREEE (reference sequence). The trim removed 5 bases at V and 3 bases at J, leaving 3 bases unmatched. The CDR3 has 14 residues. CDR3 protein: CASSWTGGDYGYTF. The CDR3 DNA is TGTGCCAGCAGTTGGACAGGGGGCGACTATGGCTACACCTTC.

The genes are TRBV5-6 and TRBJ2-3; 8 nucleotides align to TRBD1. Germline V gives CDR1 SGHDT, CDR2 YYEEEE. The V gene end was trimmed by 3 bases and the J gene end by 3 bases; junction bases not matched to a gene: 6. The CDR3 runs 15 residues. In DNA, the CDR3 is TGTGCCAGCAGCTCATGGGACAGGAGGACAGATACGCAGTATTTT. It is translated as CASSSWDRRTDTQYF.

The chain's CDR3 is CASSLNGNTEAFF. CDR3 in DNA: TGTGCCAGCAGCTTAAACGGGAACACTGAAGCTTTCTTT. The chain has TRBV11-2 and TRBJ1-1; no definite D call. CDR1 SGHAT and CDR2 FQNNGV come from the germline V gene. There are 13 residues in the CDR3. The germline V and J ends were trimmed by 2 bases and 1 base, with 5 bases remaining between them.

CDR3 amino acids: CASSIMGGQETQYF. The DNA for the CDR3 is TGTGCCAGTAGTATAATGGGGGGGCAAGAGACCCAGTACTTC. V gene TRBV19 combines with J gene TRBJ2-5, with 7 bases aligning to TRBD2. The CDR3 totals 14 residues. Per the germline V gene, CDR1 is LNHDA and CDR2 is SQIVND (reference sequence). V lost 2 bases to trimming and J lost 2 bases; unmatched junction nucleotides: 2.

The chain couples TRBV3-1 (or the pseudogene TRBV3-2) to TRBJ2-7, with D possibly matching TRBD1 (5 bases). CDR1 and CDR2 (germline): LGHDT, YNNKEL (reference sequence). This CDR3 has 13 amino acids. V lost 3 bases and J lost 5, with 11 bases in between. The DNA for the CDR3 is TGTGCCAGCAGCCAGGCCAGGGTGGACGAGCAGTACTTC. Amino acid sequence: CASSQARVDEQYF.

This chain connects TRBV27 to TRBJ2-1; 11 bases match TRBD2. The CDR3 has 16 residues. With 7 bases clipped from V and 5 bases from J, the junction kept 10 bases outside the gene matches. CDR1 MNHEY and CDR2 SMNVEV come from the germline V gene (reference sequence). CDR3 sequence: CASNSGRLAGHNEQFF. CDR3 DNA sequence: TGTGCCAGCAACAGTGGAAGACTAGCGGGGCACAATGAGCAGTTCTTC.

V is TRBV3-1 (or the pseudogene TRBV3-2) and J is TRBJ2-5; D is perhaps TRBD1 (5 bases). The germline gives CDR1 LGHDT, CDR2 YNNKEL (reference sequence). The CDR3 extends over 14 amino acids. The V gene lost 2 bases and the J gene lost 5 bases, with 12 bases spanning the gap. The CDR3 DNA is TGTGCCAGCAGCCAATTAGGGGCGGTGGAGACCCAGTACTTC. Translation gives CASSQLGAVETQYF.

V usage is TRBV5-4 and J usage is TRBJ1-2; tentative D call: TRBD1 (6 bases). CDR1 SGHNT and CDR2 YYREEE come from the germline V gene (reference sequence). Trimming removed 4 bases at V and 4 bases at J, with 8 bases between. This CDR3 spans 12 amino acids. The CDR3 nucleotides are TGTGCCAGCAGCGCGGACAGCTATGGCTACACCTTC. Translated: CASSADSYGYTF.

V and J are TRBV29-1 and TRBJ1-1; possible D gene TRBD1, 6 bases. V lost 7 bases, J lost 4 bases, and 16 bases lay in between. The CDR3 runs to 13 residues. Germline V gene data show CDR1 as SQVTM and CDR2 as ANQGSEA. The CDR3 reads CSGQQGIGTEAFF. Here the CDR3 DNA reads TGCAGCGGCCAACAGGGAATCGGCACTGAAGCTTTCTTT.

This rearrangement joins TRBV29-1 to TRBJ2-3, with 7 bases aligning to TRBD2. From germline, CDR1 is SQVTM and CDR2 ANQGSEA. Trimming cost V 2 bases and J 1 base; bases outside gene matches: 6. The CDR3 is 15 residues long. The CDR3 DNA follows: TGCAGCGTTGAACGATCCGGACTAGGCACAGATACGCAGTATTTT. It translates to CSVERSGLGTDTQYF.

This rearrangement joins TRBV28 to TRBJ1-6, with D maybe TRBD1 (5 bases). The CDR3 is 15 amino acids. Trimming pared 7 bases from V and 7 bases from J, leaving 17 bases between. CDR1 and CDR2 (germline): MDHEN, SYDVKM. The DNA of the CDR3 is TGTGCCAGCAACCCGAACGGGGGTCGGAATTCACCCCTCCACTTT. Its protein product is CASNPNGGRNSPLHF. The full variable domain, in which reference TRBV28 and TRBJ1-6 provide the parts outside the CDR3, is DVKVTQSSRYLVKRTGEKVFLECVQDMDHENMFWYRQDPGLGLRLIYFSYDVKMKEKGDIPEGYSVSREKKERFSLILESASTNQTSMYLCASNPNGGRNSPLHFGNGTRLTVT.

This chain uses TRBV3-1 (or the pseudogene TRBV3-2) with TRBJ1-2, with TRBD1 as a possible D gene (6 bases). The CDR3 totals 12 residues. V dropped 10 bases and J dropped 5 bases, with 14 bases sitting between them. The germline gives CDR1 LGHDT, CDR2 YNNKEL (reference sequence). The CDR3 sequence: CATQGFGYGYTF. The DNA for the CDR3 is TGTGCCACACAGGGTTTTGGGTATGGCTACACCTTC.

The V and J genes are TRBV6-6 and TRBJ1-2, with 10 bases identical to TRBD1. There are 14 residues in the CDR3. The germline V gene encodes CDR1 MNHNY and CDR2 SVGAGI (reference sequence). After removal of 2 bases from V and 6 bases from J, the junction contained 3 bases not matched to a gene. CDR3 protein: CASSYDRGQDGYTF. DNA of the CDR3: TGTGCCAGCAGTTACGACAGGGGGCAGGATGGCTACACCTTC.

The V call is TRBV4-3, the J call TRBJ1-2; TRBD1 matches at 8 bases. Per germline, CDR1 LGHNA and CDR2 YSLEER. V shed 0 bases and J 8 bases; nucleotides not matched to a gene: 11. This CDR3 contains 16 residues. The CDR3 region has the DNA TGCGCCAGCAGCCAAGAGCGGACAGGGAATTTGGGAGGCTACACCTTC. Amino acids: CASSQERTGNLGGYTF.

The chain combines TRBV5-1 with TRBJ2-2; possible D gene TRBD2, 6 bases. V dropped 4 bases and J dropped 0 bases, with 19 bases sitting between them. Germline CDR1 reads SGHRS; CDR2 reads YFSETQ. This CDR3 comprises 18 residues. CDR3 region: CASSLGLFLHTNTGELFF. CDR3 DNA: TGCGCCAGCAGCCTGGGACTCTTTCTCCACACGAACACCGGGGAGCTGTTTTTT.

The genes are TRBV7-9 and TRBJ2-5; D is possibly TRBD1 (6 bases). Trimming stripped 5 bases from V and 3 bases from J, with 13 bases between. The CDR3 is 14 residues long. The V gene's germline CDR1 is SEHNR and CDR2 FQNEAQ (reference sequence). The CDR3 sequence is CASSRDRLEETQYF. CDR3 in DNA: TGTGCCAGCAGCAGAGACAGGTTAGAAGAGACCCAGTACTTC.

The chain recombines TRBV14 with TRBJ2-3; TRBD2 matches 9 bases. Germline assignment: CDR1 SGHDN and CDR2 FVKESK. The J segment lost 2 bases and the V segment lost 3 bases, leaving 3 bases of the junction unmatched. This CDR3 has 15 amino acids. The CDR3 spells CASSHSGGLTDTQYF. Written as DNA, the CDR3 is TGTGCCAGCAGCCATAGCGGGGGTCTCACAGATACGCAGTATTTT.

The V call is TRBV5-1, the J call TRBJ1-1; tentative D call: TRBD1 (5 bases). V was cut by 7 bases and J by 0 bases, with 16 bases left in between. There are 15 residues in the CDR3. In germline, CDR1 is SGHRS, CDR2 YFSETQ. CDR3 protein: CASFPQAGMNTEAFF. The CDR3 DNA reads as TGCGCCAGCTTTCCCCAAGCAGGGATGAACACTGAAGCTTTCTTT.

This chain joins TRBV5-4 and TRBJ2-5; D is uncertain. Germline loops: CDR1 SGHNT, CDR2 YYREEE (reference sequence). There are 12 residues in the CDR3. V lost 4 bases to trimming and J lost 7 bases, with 11 bases between them. The CDR3 bases are TGTGCCAGCAGCGCCGACTTGGGGACCCAGTACTTC. The encoded protein is CASSADLGTQYF.